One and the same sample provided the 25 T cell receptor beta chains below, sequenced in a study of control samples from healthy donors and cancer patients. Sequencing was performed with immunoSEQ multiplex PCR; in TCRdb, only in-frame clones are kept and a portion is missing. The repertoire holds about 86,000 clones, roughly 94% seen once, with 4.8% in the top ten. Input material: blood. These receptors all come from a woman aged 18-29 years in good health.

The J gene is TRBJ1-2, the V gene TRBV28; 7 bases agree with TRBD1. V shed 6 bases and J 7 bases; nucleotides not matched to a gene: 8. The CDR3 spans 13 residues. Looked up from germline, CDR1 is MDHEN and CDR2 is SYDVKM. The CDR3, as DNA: TGTGCCAGCAGCCCCAGGGGGGCCCCTGGCTACACCTTC. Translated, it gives CASSPRGAPGYTF.

As DNA, the CDR3 is TGTGCCAGTAGTATTAGCCGGAGCCGGGGGAATGAGCAGTTCTTC. Translating it yields CASSISRSRGNEQFF. The genes are TRBV19 and TRBJ2-1, with D possibly TRBD2 on 6 matching bases. The CDR3 sequence is 15 residues long. Germline CDR1 is LNHDA and CDR2 is SQIVND (reference sequence). Trimming pared 3 bases from V and 7 bases from J, leaving 16 bases between.

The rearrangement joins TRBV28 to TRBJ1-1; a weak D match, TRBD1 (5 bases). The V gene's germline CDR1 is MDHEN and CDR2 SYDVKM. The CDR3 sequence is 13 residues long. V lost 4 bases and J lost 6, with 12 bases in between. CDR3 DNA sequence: TGTGCCAGCAGTTCTGACAGCACCCCTGAAGCTTTCTTT. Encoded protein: CASSSDSTPEAFF.

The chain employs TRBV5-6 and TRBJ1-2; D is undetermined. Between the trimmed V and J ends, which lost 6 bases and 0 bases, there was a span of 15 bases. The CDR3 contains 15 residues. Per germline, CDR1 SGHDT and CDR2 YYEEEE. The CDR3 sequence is CASTRWRYPNYGYTF. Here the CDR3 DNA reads TGTGCCAGCACACGTTGGCGGTACCCTAACTATGGCTACACCTTC.

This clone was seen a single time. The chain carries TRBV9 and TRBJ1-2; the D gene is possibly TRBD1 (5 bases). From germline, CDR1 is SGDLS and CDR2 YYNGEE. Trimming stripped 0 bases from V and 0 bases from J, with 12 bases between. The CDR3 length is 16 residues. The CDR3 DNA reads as TGTGCCAGCAGCGTAGACTTGGACACCTCTAACTATGGCTACACCTTC. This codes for CASSVDLDTSNYGYTF.

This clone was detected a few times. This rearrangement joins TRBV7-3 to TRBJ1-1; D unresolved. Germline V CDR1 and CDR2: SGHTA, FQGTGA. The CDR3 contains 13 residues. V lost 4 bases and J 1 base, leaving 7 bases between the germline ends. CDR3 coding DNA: TGTGCCAGCAGCTACGGGGAGAACACTGAAGCTTTCTTT. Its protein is CASSYGENTEAFF.

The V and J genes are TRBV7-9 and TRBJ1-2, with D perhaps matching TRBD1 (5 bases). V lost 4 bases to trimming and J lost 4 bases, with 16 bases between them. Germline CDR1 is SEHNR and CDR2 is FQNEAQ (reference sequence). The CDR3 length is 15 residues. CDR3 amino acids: CASSSFREDVYGYTF. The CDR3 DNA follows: TGTGCCAGCAGCTCTTTCAGGGAGGATGTCTATGGCTACACCTTC.

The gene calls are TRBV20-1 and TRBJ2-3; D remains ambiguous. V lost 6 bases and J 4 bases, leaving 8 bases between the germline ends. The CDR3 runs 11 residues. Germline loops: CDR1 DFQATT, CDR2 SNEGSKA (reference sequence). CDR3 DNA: TGCAGTGCCAAGAGTTCAGATACGCAGTATTTT. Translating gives CSAKSSDTQYF.

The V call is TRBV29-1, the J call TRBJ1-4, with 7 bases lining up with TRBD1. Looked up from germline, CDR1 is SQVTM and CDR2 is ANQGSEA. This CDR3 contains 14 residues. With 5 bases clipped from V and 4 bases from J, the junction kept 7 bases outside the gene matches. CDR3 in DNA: TGCAGCGTTACGACAGGGTGGGGTAATGAAAAACTGTTTTTT. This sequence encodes CSVTTGWGNEKLFF.

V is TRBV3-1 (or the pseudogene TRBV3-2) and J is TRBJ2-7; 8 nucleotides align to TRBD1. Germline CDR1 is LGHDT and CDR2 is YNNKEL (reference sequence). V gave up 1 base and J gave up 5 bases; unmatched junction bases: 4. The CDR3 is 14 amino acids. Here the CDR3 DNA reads TGTGCCAGCAGCCAAGGGACAGGGTATCACGAGCAGTACTTC. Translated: CASSQGTGYHEQYF.

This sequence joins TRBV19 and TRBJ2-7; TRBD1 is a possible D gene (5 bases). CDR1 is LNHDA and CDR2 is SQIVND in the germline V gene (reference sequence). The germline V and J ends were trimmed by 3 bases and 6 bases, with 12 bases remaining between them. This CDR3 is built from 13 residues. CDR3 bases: TGTGCCAGTAGTATCGTTGCAGGGCGCGAGCAGTACTTC. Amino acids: CASSIVAGREQYF.

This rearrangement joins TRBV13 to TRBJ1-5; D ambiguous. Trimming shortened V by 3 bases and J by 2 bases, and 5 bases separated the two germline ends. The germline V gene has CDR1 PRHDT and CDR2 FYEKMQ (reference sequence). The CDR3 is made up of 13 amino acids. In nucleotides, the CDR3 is TGTGCCAGCAGCTTCGCCGGCAATCAGCCCCAGCATTTT. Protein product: CASSFAGNQPQHF.

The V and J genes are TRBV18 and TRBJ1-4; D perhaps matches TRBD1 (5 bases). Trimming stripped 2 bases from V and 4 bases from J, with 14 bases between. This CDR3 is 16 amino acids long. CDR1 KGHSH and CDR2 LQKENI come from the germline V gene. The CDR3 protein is CASSPSVGENNEKLFF. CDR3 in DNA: TGTGCCAGCTCACCAAGCGTAGGGGAGAATAATGAAAAACTGTTTTTT. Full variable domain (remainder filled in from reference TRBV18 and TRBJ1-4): NAGVMQNPRHLVRRRGQEARLRCSPMKGHSHVYWYRQLPEEGLKFMVYLQKENIIDESGMPKERFSAEFPKEGPSILRIQQVVRGDSAAYFCASSPSVGENNEKLFFGSGTQLSVL.

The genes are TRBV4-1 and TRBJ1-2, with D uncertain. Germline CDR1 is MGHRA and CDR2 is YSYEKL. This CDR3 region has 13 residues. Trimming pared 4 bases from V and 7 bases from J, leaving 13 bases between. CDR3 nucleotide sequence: TGCGCCAGCAGCCTTATCGACGGCAGTGGCTACACCTTC. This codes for CASSLIDGSGYTF.

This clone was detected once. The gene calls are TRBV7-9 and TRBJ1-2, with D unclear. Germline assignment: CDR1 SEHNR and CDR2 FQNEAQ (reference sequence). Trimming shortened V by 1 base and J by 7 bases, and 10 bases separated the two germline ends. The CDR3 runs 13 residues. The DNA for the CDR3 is TGTGCCAGCAGCTTAGAGGTTCTGGGTGGCTACACCTTC. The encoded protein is CASSLEVLGGYTF. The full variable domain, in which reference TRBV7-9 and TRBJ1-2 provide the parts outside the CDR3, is DTGVSQNPRHKITKRGQNVTFRCDPISEHNRLYWYRQTLGQGPEFLTYFQNEAQLEKSRLLSDRFSAERPKGSFSTLEIQRTEQGDSAMYLCASSLEVLGGYTFGSGTRLTVV.

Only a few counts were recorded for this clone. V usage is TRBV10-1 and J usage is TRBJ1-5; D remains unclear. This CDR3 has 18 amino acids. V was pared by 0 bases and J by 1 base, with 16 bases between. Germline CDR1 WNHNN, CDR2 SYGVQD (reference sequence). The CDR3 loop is CASSESLCVGESNQPQHF. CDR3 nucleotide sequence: TGCGCCAGCAGTGAGTCCCTTTGTGTTGGGGAAAGCAATCAGCCCCAGCATTTT.

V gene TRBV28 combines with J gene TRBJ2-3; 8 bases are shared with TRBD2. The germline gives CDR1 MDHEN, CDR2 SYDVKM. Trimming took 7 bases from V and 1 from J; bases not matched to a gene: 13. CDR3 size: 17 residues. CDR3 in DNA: TGTGCCAGCAAACCTTCGGGCGGAGCGGGAGGCACAGATACGCAGTATTTT. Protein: CASKPSGGAGGTDTQYF.

CDR3 sequence: CASSQVTGGGSYNSPLHF. In DNA, the CDR3 is TGTGCCAGCAGCCAAGTGACAGGGGGTGGCTCCTATAATTCACCCCTCCACTTT. The chain couples TRBV3-1 (or the pseudogene TRBV3-2) to TRBJ1-6; 9 nucleotides line up with TRBD1. The germline CDR1 and CDR2 sequences are LGHDT and YNNKEL (reference sequence). This CDR3 is 18 amino acids long. Losses at the gene ends were 1 base for V and 0 bases for J; bases not matched to a gene: 4.

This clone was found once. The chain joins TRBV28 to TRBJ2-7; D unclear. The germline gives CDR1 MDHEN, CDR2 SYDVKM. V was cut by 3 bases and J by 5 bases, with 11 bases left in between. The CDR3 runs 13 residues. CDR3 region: CASSFNPMNEQYF. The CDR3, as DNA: TGTGCCAGCAGTTTCAACCCGATGAACGAGCAGTACTTC.

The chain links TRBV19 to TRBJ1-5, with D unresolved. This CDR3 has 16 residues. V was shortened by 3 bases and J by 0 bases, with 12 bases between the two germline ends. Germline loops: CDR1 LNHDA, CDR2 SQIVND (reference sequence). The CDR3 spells CASSMWQPNSNQPQHF. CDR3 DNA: TGTGCCAGTAGTATGTGGCAGCCAAATAGCAATCAGCCCCAGCATTTT.

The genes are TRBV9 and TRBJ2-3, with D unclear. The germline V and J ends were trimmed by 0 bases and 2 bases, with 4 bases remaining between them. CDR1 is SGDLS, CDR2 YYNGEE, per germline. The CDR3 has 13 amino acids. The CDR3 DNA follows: TGTGCCAGCAGCGTAGATAACACAGATACGCAGTATTTT. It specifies CASSVDNTDTQYF.

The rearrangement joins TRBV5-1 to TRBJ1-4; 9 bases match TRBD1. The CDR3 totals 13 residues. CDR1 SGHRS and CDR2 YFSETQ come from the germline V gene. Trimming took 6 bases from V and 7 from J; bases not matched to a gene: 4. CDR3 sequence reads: CASTGTGSEKLFF. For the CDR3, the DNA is TGCGCCAGCACCGGGACAGGGAGTGAAAAACTGTTTTTT.

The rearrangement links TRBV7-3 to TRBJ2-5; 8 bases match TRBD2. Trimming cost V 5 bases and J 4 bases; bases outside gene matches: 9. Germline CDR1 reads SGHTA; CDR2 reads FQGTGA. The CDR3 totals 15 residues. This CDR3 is CASSREGLLGETQYF. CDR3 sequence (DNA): TGTGCCAGCAGCCGGGAGGGGCTACTGGGAGAGACCCAGTACTTC.

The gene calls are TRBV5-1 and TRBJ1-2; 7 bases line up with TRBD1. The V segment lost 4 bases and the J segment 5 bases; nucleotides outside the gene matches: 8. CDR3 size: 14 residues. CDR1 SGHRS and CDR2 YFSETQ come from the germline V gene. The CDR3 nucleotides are TGCGCCAGCAGCGGAGGGACAGCGGCTTATGGCTACACCTTC. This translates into CASSGGTAAYGYTF.

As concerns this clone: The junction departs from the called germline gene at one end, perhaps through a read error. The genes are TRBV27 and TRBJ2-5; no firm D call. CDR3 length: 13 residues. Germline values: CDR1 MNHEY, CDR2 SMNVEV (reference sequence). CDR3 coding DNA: TGTGCCAGCAGTCTAAACCTTCAAGCGACCCAGTACTTC. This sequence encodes CASSLNLQATQYF.